Presented here are 17 T cell receptor beta chains from one specimen sequenced in a study of cytomegalovirus exposure and HLA in healthy donors. Measured with immunoSEQ multiplex PCR; TCRdb has only the in-frame clones, and not every one. This table holds 120,000 to 150,000 clones, about 91% found once. The sequenced sample consisted of PBMCs. The receptor set was obtained from a young woman in good health and CMV-seropositive.

The gene calls are TRBV28 and TRBJ1-2; D may be TRBD1 (5 bases). From germline, CDR1 is MDHEN and CDR2 SYDVKM. The CDR3 is 15 residues long. Trimming removed 1 base at V and 1 base at J, with 10 bases between. CDR3 sequence reads: CASSLYTGVNYGYTF. The CDR3 coding sequence is TGTGCCAGCAGTTTATATACAGGAGTTAACTATGGCTACACCTTC.

The gene calls are TRBV27 and TRBJ2-3; D gene unclear. With 6 bases removed from V and 4 bases from J, the gap between germline ends came to 17 bases. CDR3 length: 15 residues. CDR1 and CDR2 from the germline V gene are MNHEY and SMNVEV (reference sequence). CDR3 bases: TGTGCCAGCAGCTACCACCCCCGAGGCGCAGATACGCAGTATTTT. Its protein product is CASSYHPRGADTQYF.

V is TRBV5-1 and J is TRBJ1-5; D perhaps matches TRBD1 (5 bases). The CDR3 is 15 residues long. Trimming removed 3 bases from V and 5 bases from J, with 15 bases in between. Germline assignment: CDR1 SGHRS and CDR2 YFSETQ. CDR3 loop: CASSSGGGADQPQHF. The DNA for the CDR3 is TGCGCCAGCAGCTCCGGGGGGGGAGCTGATCAGCCCCAGCATTTT.

The chain joins TRBV7-8 to TRBJ1-5; a possible D gene is TRBD1 (5 bases). V was pared by 2 bases and J by 4 bases, with 21 bases between. This CDR3 is 18 amino acids long. Germline loops: CDR1 SGHVS, CDR2 FQNEAQ. DNA of the CDR3: TGTGCCAGCAGCTTACAGGGTGCTGCGAGTAGCGGGAATCAGCCCCAGCATTTT. It translates to CASSLQGAASSGNQPQHF. Filled out from reference TRBV7-8 and TRBJ1-5, the complete variable domain reads GAGVSQSPRYKVAKRGQDVALRCDPISGHVSLFWYQQALGQGPEFLTYFQNEAQLDKSGLPSDRFFAERPEGSVSTLKIQRTQQEDSAVYLCASSLQGAASSGNQPQHFGDGTRLSIL.

This clone was seen only a few times. Mismatch with germline at one junction end may stem from a read error. The rearrangement links TRBV7-3 to TRBJ1-3, with D unresolved. The CDR3 is 9 amino acids. Germline V lookup: CDR1 SGHTA, CDR2 FQGTGA. This CDR3 reads CASSLGQAF. CDR3 DNA sequence: TGTGCCAGCAGCTTAGGGCAAGCTTTT.

In DNA form, the CDR3 reads TGCGCCAGCAGCTTGAGGGCTAGCGGGAGCACAGATACGCAGTATTTT. It is translated as CASSLRASGSTDTQYF. The chain combines TRBV5-1 with TRBJ2-3; 8 bases are a match to TRBD2. The J segment lost 0 bases and the V segment lost 1 base, leaving 4 bases of the junction unmatched. CDR1 SGHRS and CDR2 YFSETQ come from the germline V gene. The CDR3 runs 16 residues.

The J gene is TRBJ1-5, the V gene TRBV5-1; the D gene is possibly TRBD1 (6 bases). The CDR3 totals 13 residues. V was shortened by 4 bases and J by 11 bases, with 16 bases between the two germline ends. CDR1 and CDR2 (germline): SGHRS, YFSETQ. CDR3 coding DNA: TGCGCCAGCAGCGACAGTCCGGGACACACCCAGCATTTT. Amino acids: CASSDSPGHTQHF.

The chain has TRBV20-1 and TRBJ1-3; weak D call: TRBD1 (5 bases). The V end lost 6 bases, the J end lost 6 bases, and 9 bases lay between the germline ends. Per germline, CDR1 DFQATT and CDR2 SNEGSKA (reference sequence). This CDR3 is built from 11 residues. Here the CDR3 reads CSARGVNTIYF. The CDR3 nucleotides read TGCAGTGCCCGGGGGGTAAACACCATATATTTT.

This sequence joins TRBV5-1 and TRBJ1-5; unclear D gene. The CDR3 has 13 residues. The germline V and J ends were trimmed by 1 base and 5 bases, with 7 bases remaining between them. Per germline, CDR1 SGHRS and CDR2 YFSETQ. The CDR3 nucleotides are TGCGCCAGCAGCTTGCGAGCGGATCAGCCCCAGCATTTT. Translated, it gives CASSLRADQPQHF.

There are many counts of this clone. In the same sample, other DNA sequences code for this CDR3. J is TRBJ2-1 and V is TRBV6-4, with 11 bases matching TRBD2. CDR1 is MRHNA, CDR2 SNTAGT, per germline. The CDR3 is made up of 15 amino acids. With 0 bases clipped from V and 6 bases from J, the junction kept 1 base outside the gene matches. For the CDR3, the DNA is TGTGCCAGCAGTGACTCTAGCGGGGGGGCCAATGAGCAGTTCTTC. This codes for CASSDSSGGANEQFF.

This CDR3 is CAWGTGGNQPQHF. CDR3 sequence (DNA): TGTGCCTGGGGGACAGGGGGCAATCAGCCCCAGCATTTT. This rearrangement joins TRBV30 to TRBJ1-5; 10 nucleotides line up with TRBD1. This CDR3 region has 13 residues. Losses at the gene ends were 5 bases for V and 2 bases for J; bases not matched to a gene: 0. The germline gives CDR1 GTSNPN, CDR2 SVGIG (reference sequence).

The chain carries TRBV9 and TRBJ1-2; the D is unclear. The ends were cut back, 4 bases at V and 12 bases at J, with 22 bases in the middle. The germline CDR1 and CDR2 sequences are SGDLS and YYNGEE. The CDR3 runs 14 residues. This CDR3 is CASSSPTPDSIHTF. The CDR3 region has the DNA TGTGCCAGCAGCTCCCCAACCCCAGATTCAATTCACACCTTC. Full variable domain (remainder filled in from reference TRBV9 and TRBJ1-2): DSGVTQTPKHLITATGQRVTLRCSPRSGDLSVYWYQQSLDQGLQFLIQYYNGEERAKGNILERFSAQQFPDLHSELNLSSLELGDSALYFCASSSPTPDSIHTFGSGTRLTVV.

This clone was seen only a few times. The chain joins TRBV28 to TRBJ2-1; D is perhaps TRBD2 (5 bases). The CDR3 length is 12 residues. Germline assignment: CDR1 MDHEN and CDR2 SYDVKM. V was shortened by 6 bases and J by 8 bases, with 11 bases between the two germline ends. In DNA form, the CDR3 reads TGTGCCAGCAGAGTACTAGGCCATGAGCAGTTCTTC. Protein sequence: CASRVLGHEQFF. Combining the CDR3 with reference TRBV28 and TRBJ2-1 gives the whole variable domain DVKVTQSSRYLVKRTGEKVFLECVQDMDHENMFWYRQDPGLGLRLIYFSYDVKMKEKGDIPEGYSVSREKKERFSLILESASTNQTSMYLCASRVLGHEQFFGPGTRLTVL.

V gene TRBV27 combines with J gene TRBJ2-1; 7 bases are shared with TRBD2. Trimming took 5 bases from V and 12 from J; bases not matched to a gene: 13. Germline V gives CDR1 MNHEY, CDR2 SMNVEV (reference sequence). The CDR3 totals 14 residues. CDR3 loop: CASSPYIEPGGQFF. The CDR3 DNA is TGTGCCAGCAGTCCTTATATCGAACCGGGGGGGCAGTTCTTC.

The CDR3 nucleotides read TGTGCCAGCAGCTTAGGCAGGGAGGGCACTGAAGCTTTCTTT. This sequence encodes CASSLGREGTEAFF. This sequence joins TRBV5-5 and TRBJ1-1, with D possibly matching TRBD1 (5 bases). The CDR3 has 14 residues. V shed 2 bases and J shed 4 bases, with 12 bases lying between them. Per germline, CDR1 SGHKS and CDR2 YYEKEE (reference sequence).

The count of this clone is one. The V and J genes are TRBV10-3 and TRBJ2-3; tentatively, D is TRBD1 (5 bases). CDR1 and CDR2 from the germline V gene are ENHRY and SYGVKD. Trimming pared 7 bases from V and 4 bases from J, leaving 9 bases between. The CDR3 extends over 12 amino acids. CDR3 coding DNA: TGTGCCATCAAATCAGGGTCAGATACGCAGTATTTT. Translated, it gives CAIKSGSDTQYF.

This rearrangement joins TRBV5-1 to TRBJ1-2; 7 bases are shared with TRBD1. After removal of 2 bases from V and 5 bases from J, the junction contained 6 bases not matched to a gene. Germline V gene lookup returns CDR1 SGHRS and CDR2 YFSETQ. The CDR3 has 14 amino acids. CDR3 DNA sequence: TGCGCCAGCAGCTTCGACAGGGCACCTTATGGCTACACCTTC. Residues: CASSFDRAPYGYTF. Full variable domain (outside the CDR3, taken from reference TRBV5-1 and TRBJ1-2): KAGVTQTPRYLIKTRGQQVTLSCSPISGHRSVSWYQQTPGQGLQFLFEYFSETQRNKGNFPGRFSGRQFSNSRSEMNVSTLELGDSALYLCASSFDRAPYGYTFGSGTRLTVV.